Below, one TCR beta chain is given with its context. What it recognizes is unknown. Libraries were prepared by immunoSEQ multiplex PCR; TCRdb keeps only in-frame clonotypes and omits some of them. Among 70,000 to 95,000 clones, approximately 95% were seen once, and the ten largest hold roughly 20%. This sample is drawn from a study of OX40 agonist ivuxolimab in advanced cancers. Study details: Hepatocellular carcinoma, melanoma, renal cell or head and neck cancer affected the dose-escalation patients.

The study's findings and limits: Normalized expansion of T-cell clones was also low for some nonresponders.

The source of this sequence is an adult with an advanced solid tumor such as melanoma, head and neck, liver or kidney cancer. Specimen: CD4+ or CD8+ T cells sorted from blood, collected in a trial of the OX40 agonist ivuxolimab.

The DNA of the CDR3 is TGTGCCAGCAGTTTATACACCGCCTACGAGCAGTACTTC. Translation: CASSLYTAYEQYF. V gene TRBV27 combines with J gene TRBJ2-7; D not certain. Deletions cut 1 base from V and 2 bases from J, with 6 bases between. CDR3 length: 13 amino acids. Germline-derived CDR1 and CDR2 are MNHEY and SMNVEV (reference sequence).